This TCR beta chain stems from a study of blood T cell repertoires in COVID-19. Study background: T cells, B-cell-depleted T cells, or PBMCs provided the cDNA or gDNA that served as material.

V dropped 2 bases and J dropped 5; count of bases not matched to a gene: 6. Germline V gene sequence: CDR1 SQVTM, CDR2 ANQGSEA. CDR3 length equals 14 residues. Sequencing was performed with immunoSEQ multiplex PCR; in TCRdb, only in-frame clones are kept and a portion is missing. The sample holds 60,000 to 85,000 clones; approximately 80% are singletons and the top ten take 18%. This clonotype was obtained from a man aged 65-85 years who had recovered from COVID-19. Sequencing input: peripheral blood. The chain recombines TRBV29-1 with TRBJ2-1; 7 bases match TRBD1. The CDR3 region has the DNA TGCAGCGTTGAATTGAGGGGGCCGGACAATGAGCAGTTCTTC. Protein product: CSVELRGPDNEQFF.